The source of this T cell receptor beta chain is a study of blood T cell repertoires in COVID-19. About the research overall: PBMCs, B-cell-depleted T cells, or T cells provided the cDNA or gDNA that made up the material.

TCRdb's copy holds only in-frame clones and misses some; the assay was immunoSEQ multiplex PCR. The table lists 300,000 to 450,000 clones, 85% to 90% of them singletons. The V and J ends lost 6 bases and 2 bases, in that order; junction bases with no gene match: 5. Germline V gene sequence: CDR1 MNHEY, CDR2 SVGAGI. The CDR3 is 14 amino acids. Sequenced material: peripheral blood. The receptor was isolated from a human donor in a cohort sampled during active COVID-19. The rearrangement links TRBV6-5 to TRBJ2-7, with 9 bases that match TRBD1. DNA for the CDR3: TGTGCCAGCAGAAGGGACAGGGCAGCCTACGAGCAGTACTTC. Translated: CASRRDRAAYEQYF.